Each of the 12 T cell receptor beta chains below was sequenced from the same sample in a study of cytomegalovirus exposure and HLA in healthy donors. Primers for the PCR totalled 60 Vbeta and 13 Jbeta. Profiling relied on immunoSEQ multiplex PCR, and the TCRdb table lists in-frame clones only, not all of them. The table includes about 190,000 clones, almost 80% detected once. Specimen: PBMCs. The source is a woman aged 18-35 years in good health and CMV-seronegative.

The CDR3 is CASSHRLAGIYNEQFF. CDR3 DNA: TGTGCCAGTAGCCACCGACTAGCGGGAATATACAATGAGCAGTTCTTC. The chain has TRBV19 and TRBJ2-1; 11 bases are a match to TRBD2. This CDR3 is 16 amino acids long. CDR1 and CDR2 (germline): LNHDA, SQIVND (reference sequence). V was pared by 6 bases and J by 4 bases, with 8 bases of the junction left unmatched.

The V call is TRBV9, the J call TRBJ1-1; TRBD1 agrees at 7 bases. Losses at the gene ends were 3 bases for V and 0 bases for J; bases not matched to a gene: 8. Per germline, CDR1 SGDLS and CDR2 YYNGEE. The CDR3 consists of 16 residues. The chain's CDR3 is CASSESQGTMNTEAFF. DNA of the CDR3: TGTGCCAGCAGCGAATCACAGGGGACAATGAACACTGAAGCTTTCTTT.

This clone was counted between two and nine times. This chain connects TRBV5-1 to TRBJ1-4; tentatively, D is TRBD1 (5 bases). This CDR3 is built from 14 residues. The germline V gene has CDR1 SGHRS and CDR2 YFSETQ. The V end was cut by 2 bases, the J end by 3 bases, with 8 bases between. DNA for the CDR3: TGCGCCAGCAGCTTCGACAGATCTAATGAAAAACTGTTTTTT. This encodes CASSFDRSNEKLFF.

The chain joins TRBV29-1 to TRBJ2-7; 8 bases align to TRBD1. The germline CDR1 and CDR2 sequences are SQVTM and ANQGSEA. The junction had 11 bases not matched to a gene; V was cut back by 6 bases and J by 1 base. The CDR3 sequence is 15 residues long. CDR3 bases: TGCAGCGTCACAACCCCGGACAGGGTGTCCTACGAGCAGTACTTC. Protein product: CSVTTPDRVSYEQYF.

The chain couples TRBV11-2 to TRBJ1-4; D gene ambiguous. Germline CDR1 is SGHAT and CDR2 is FQNNGV. The V gene lost 3 bases and the J gene lost 4 bases, with 9 bases spanning the gap. The CDR3 loop spans 14 amino acids. In DNA, the CDR3 is TGTGCCAGCAGCTTTTTACGGAGTAATGAAAAACTGTTTTTT. Its protein is CASSFLRSNEKLFF.

CDR3 sequence: CASSLAMTGGLDSPLHF. As DNA, the CDR3 is TGTGCCAGCAGTTTAGCCATGACAGGGGGCTTAGATTCACCCCTCCACTTT. V is TRBV27 and J is TRBJ1-6; 10 bases align to TRBD1. This CDR3 spans 17 amino acids. The V segment lost 2 bases and the J segment 8 bases; nucleotides outside the gene matches: 9. The V gene's germline CDR1 is MNHEY and CDR2 SMNVEV (reference sequence).

The rearrangement links TRBV28 to TRBJ2-1, with TRBD2 as a possible D gene (6 bases). Trimming left V 3 bases short and J 2 bases short, with 8 bases between. Germline-derived CDR1 and CDR2 are MDHEN and SYDVKM. This CDR3 spans 14 amino acids. The CDR3 DNA sequence: TGTGCCAGCAGTTTGGGCGGGACCTACAATGAGCAGTTCTTC. Protein product: CASSLGGTYNEQFF.

The V gene is TRBV4-3, the J gene TRBJ1-4, with TRBD1 matching over 8 bases. V dropped 0 bases and J dropped 8; count of bases not matched to a gene: 8. This CDR3 comprises 16 residues. In germline, CDR1 is LGHNA, CDR2 YSLEER. The CDR3 region is CASSQDLAGGGEKLFF. The CDR3 region has the DNA TGCGCCAGCAGCCAAGATCTGGCAGGGGGCGGGGAAAAACTGTTTTTT.

A single count supports this clone. The chain links TRBV5-4 to TRBJ2-3; D is unclear. V lost 2 bases and J lost 5, with 9 bases in between. There are 13 residues in the CDR3. Germline CDR1 and CDR2: SGHNT and YYREEE (reference sequence). The CDR3 is CASSFSTGDTQYF. The CDR3 region has the DNA TGTGCCAGCAGCTTTTCTACGGGAGATACGCAGTATTTT.

This clone was counted only a few times. This chain connects TRBV27 to TRBJ1-2; weak D call: TRBD1 (6 bases). This CDR3 spans 16 amino acids. V was clipped by 6 bases and J by 3 bases, with 20 bases between them. The germline V gene encodes CDR1 MNHEY and CDR2 SMNVEV (reference sequence). In nucleotides, the CDR3 is TGTGCCAGCAGGCCTACACCGGGACACTTTTACTATGGCTACACCTTC. Protein product: CASRPTPGHFYYGYTF.

The chain couples TRBV2 to TRBJ1-2, with TRBD1 matching over 11 bases. This CDR3 comprises 14 residues. The V segment lost 6 bases and the J segment 8 bases; nucleotides outside the gene matches: 8. Germline lookup yields CDR1 SNHLY and CDR2 FYNNEI. Written as DNA, the CDR3 is TGTGCCAGCAGGGGACAGGGGGAAAACGAGGGCTACACCTTC. Translation gives CASRGQGENEGYTF.

The rearrangement uses TRBV18 and TRBJ1-1, with D uncertain. The CDR3 contains 14 residues. V was pared by 4 bases and J by 0 bases, with 9 bases between. Germline loops: CDR1 KGHSH, CDR2 LQKENI. The CDR3 protein is CASSRTPLNTEAFF. The CDR3 nucleotides are TGTGCCAGCTCACGAACTCCGTTGAACACTGAAGCTTTCTTT.